The 29 T cell receptor beta chains below come from one sample, sequenced in a study of beta chain features in type 1 diabetes. As every portion of the isolated RNA was reverse transcribed, the sequencing read expressed TCRB transcripts. The method was immunoSEQ multiplex PCR; TCRdb's version includes in-frame clones alone and lacks a portion of them. Of about 240,000 clones listed, about 26% were seen once; the top ten hold under 4.5%. The source material was central memory CD4+ T cells from blood. The receptors were gathered from a man between 25 and 39 years old in good health.

The rearrangement uses TRBV7-9 and TRBJ2-7; D possibly corresponds to TRBD1 (6 bases). V lost 5 bases to trimming and J lost 7 bases, with 21 bases between them. CDR1 SEHNR and CDR2 FQNEAQ come from the germline V gene (reference sequence). The length of the CDR3 is 15 residues. The CDR3 DNA reads TGTGCCAGCAGCCCCAGGGGCCACTCTCTCTCTGAGCAGTACTTC. Encoded protein: CASSPRGHSLSEQYF. Looking up the rest from reference TRBV7-9 and TRBJ2-7 gives the full variable domain: DTGVSQNPRHKITKRGQNVTFRCDPISEHNRLYWYRQTLGQGPEFLTYFQNEAQLEKSRLLSDRFSAERPKGSFSTLEIQRTEQGDSAMYLCASSPRGHSLSEQYFGPGTRLTVT.

This clone was observed a handful of times. CDR3 residues: CASSFTGQISYEQYF. CDR3 sequence (DNA): TGTGCCAGCTCATTCACGGGACAGATCTCCTACGAGCAGTACTTC. The chain joins TRBV18 to TRBJ2-7; 7 nucleotides align to TRBD1. Trimming took 5 bases from V and 0 from J; bases not matched to a gene: 7. This CDR3 contains 15 residues. The germline CDR1 and CDR2 sequences are KGHSH and LQKENI.

V usage is TRBV28 and J usage is TRBJ1-5; TRBD1 matches at 7 bases. Germline CDR1 is MDHEN and CDR2 is SYDVKM. The J segment lost 7 bases and the V segment lost 3 bases, leaving 6 bases of the junction unmatched. There are 14 residues in the CDR3. The CDR3 reads CASSLGQTRQPQHF. CDR3 DNA: TGTGCCAGCAGTTTGGGACAGACACGGCAGCCCCAGCATTTT. Variable domain in full (rest from reference TRBV28 and TRBJ1-5): DVKVTQSSRYLVKRTGEKVFLECVQDMDHENMFWYRQDPGLGLRLIYFSYDVKMKEKGDIPEGYSVSREKKERFSLILESASTNQTSMYLCASSLGQTRQPQHFGDGTRLSIL.

J is TRBJ2-5 and V is TRBV14; D perhaps matches TRBD2 (6 bases). Germline loops: CDR1 SGHDN, CDR2 FVKESK. The V and J ends lost 2 bases and 2 bases respectively, with 12 bases between them. CDR3 size: 15 residues. CDR3 sequence (DNA): TGTGCCAGCAGCCAATTAGCGGATTTGCAAGAGACCCAGTACTTC. Amino acid sequence: CASSQLADLQETQYF.

This clone was observed a few times. The chain couples TRBV7-2 to TRBJ2-3; tentatively, D is TRBD2 (5 bases). V lost 5 bases and J 3 bases, leaving 21 bases between the germline ends. This CDR3 contains 17 residues. Germline-derived CDR1 and CDR2 are SGHTA and FQGNSA. CDR3 amino acids: CASSQRDSEGGTDTQYF. The CDR3 region has the DNA TGTGCCAGCAGCCAGAGGGATAGCGAAGGTGGGACAGATACGCAGTATTTT.

The rearrangement uses TRBV6-6 and TRBJ2-1; perhaps TRBD1 as D (6 bases). The CDR3 runs to 14 residues. The germline gives CDR1 MNHNY, CDR2 SVGAGI (reference sequence). V gave up 7 bases and J gave up 2 bases, with 12 bases separating them. CDR3 DNA: TGTGCCAGCACCCGCAGGGGAACCTACAATGAGCAGTTCTTC. This gives the protein CASTRRGTYNEQFF.

V gene TRBV10-3 combines with J gene TRBJ2-5; D is tentatively TRBD1 or TRBD2 (5 bases each). The CDR3 is 11 residues long. Germline CDR1 reads ENHRY; CDR2 reads SYGVKD. V was pared by 10 bases and J by 5 bases, with 11 bases between. Here the CDR3 reads CATTEGETQYF. The CDR3 DNA reads as TGTGCCACGACCGAGGGGGAGACCCAGTACTTC.

The V gene is TRBV30, the J gene TRBJ2-5; D possibly corresponds to TRBD1 (5 bases). Trimming cost V 0 bases and J 5 bases, with 13 bases left between them. Germline-derived CDR1 and CDR2 are GTSNPN and SVGIG (reference sequence). The CDR3 length is 14 residues. This chain's CDR3 is CAWSVPQAVETQYF. CDR3 nucleotide sequence: TGTGCCTGGAGTGTACCACAGGCAGTGGAGACCCAGTACTTC.

Written as DNA, the CDR3 is TGCGCCAGCAGCTTGGATATGAACACTGAAGCTTTCTTT. It is translated as CASSLDMNTEAFF. The V and J genes are TRBV5-1 and TRBJ1-1; unclear D gene. V was shortened by 0 bases and J by 0 bases, with 3 bases between the two germline ends. The length of the CDR3 is 13 residues. Germline V gene data show CDR1 as SGHRS and CDR2 as YFSETQ.

This sequence joins TRBV6-5 and TRBJ2-1; D perhaps matches TRBD1 (6 bases). CDR1 MNHEY and CDR2 SVGAGI come from the germline V gene. The ends were cut back, 9 bases at V and 1 base at J, with 16 bases in the middle. This CDR3 has 15 residues. The chain's CDR3 is CASNNRATSYNEQFF. In DNA, the CDR3 is TGTGCCAGTAATAACAGGGCCACTTCCTACAATGAGCAGTTCTTC.

This chain uses TRBV6-1 with TRBJ2-1; unclear D gene. Between the trimmed V and J ends, which lost 8 bases and 0 bases, there was a span of 14 bases. This CDR3 has 15 residues. CDR1 and CDR2 from the germline V gene are MNHNS and SASEGT. CDR3 sequence reads: CASSAGKASYNEQFF. CDR3 nucleotide sequence: TGTGCCAGCTCTGCCGGTAAGGCCTCCTACAATGAGCAGTTCTTC.

This rearrangement joins TRBV29-1 to TRBJ1-1, with 7 bases identical to TRBD1. The germline CDR1 and CDR2 sequences are SQVTM and ANQGSEA. The CDR3 covers 14 residues. Trimming removed 7 bases from V and 2 bases from J; junction bases left unmatched: 10. The CDR3 DNA sequence: TGCAGCGCTATGACAGGGAGGAAAAACACTGAAGCTTTCTTT. This codes for CSAMTGRKNTEAFF.

The chain combines TRBV5-6 with TRBJ2-5, with 9 bases fitting TRBD2. Germline V CDR1 and CDR2: SGHDT, YYEEEE. This CDR3 is built from 14 residues. V dropped 4 bases and J dropped 4; count of bases not matched to a gene: 5. Here the CDR3 DNA reads TGTGCCAGCAGCCGAAGAGCGGGGGGAGAGACCCAGTACTTC. Translation gives CASSRRAGGETQYF.

This clone showed up many times. The chain's CDR3 is CASTSGGSSYNEQFF. CDR3 sequence (DNA): TGTGCCAGCACCTCTGGGGGGAGCTCCTACAATGAGCAGTTCTTC. The J gene is TRBJ2-1, the V gene TRBV9; a weak D match, TRBD2 (6 bases). CDR1 is SGDLS and CDR2 is YYNGEE in the germline V gene. V was cut by 6 bases and J by 0 bases, with 13 bases left in between. CDR3 length: 15 amino acids.

The chain uses TRBV7-2 and TRBJ2-7; tentatively, D is TRBD2 (5 bases). CDR3 size: 15 residues. Trimming removed 1 base at V and 5 bases at J, with 15 bases between. Germline V CDR1 and CDR2: SGHTA, FQGNSA. The CDR3 sequence: CASSLGGSRGHEQYF. CDR3 sequence (DNA): TGTGCCAGCAGCTTAGGAGGGTCGCGAGGCCACGAGCAGTACTTC.

The rearrangement uses TRBV4-3 and TRBJ2-3, with D hard to call. Trimming removed 0 bases from V and 3 bases from J, with 10 bases in between. Germline values: CDR1 LGHNA, CDR2 YSLEER. There are 15 residues in the CDR3. CDR3 nucleotides: TGCGCCAGCAGCCAAGATACGCGGTTTACAGATACGCAGTATTTT. Residues: CASSQDTRFTDTQYF.

This chain joins TRBV5-1 and TRBJ2-3; 10 positions match TRBD1. The V gene end was trimmed by 4 bases and the J gene end by 6 bases; junction bases not matched to a gene: 8. Germline assignment: CDR1 SGHRS and CDR2 YFSETQ. This CDR3 comprises 15 residues. The CDR3, as DNA: TGCGCCAGCAGCGTGGGACAGGGGAAGGGTGATACGCAGTATTTT. Protein: CASSVGQGKGDTQYF.

This clone was counted a few times. The chain is built from TRBV19 and TRBJ2-1; the D call may be TRBD1 or TRBD2 (5 bases each). The V gene's germline CDR1 is LNHDA and CDR2 SQIVND (reference sequence). Deletions cut 7 bases from V and 7 bases from J, with 17 bases between. CDR3 length equals 14 residues. CDR3 residues: CASTDGASLNEQFF. In nucleotides, the CDR3 is TGTGCCAGTACTGACGGGGCTTCGTTGAATGAGCAGTTCTTC.

The sample holds one count of this clone. V gene TRBV2 combines with J gene TRBJ2-1; D may correspond to TRBD1 or TRBD2 (5 bases each). V was clipped by 10 bases and J by 14 bases, with 18 bases between them. From germline, CDR1 is SNHLY and CDR2 FYNNEI. The CDR3 totals 11 residues. The CDR3 spells CANSRDRPEFF. In DNA, the CDR3 is TGTGCCAACAGCCGGGACCGCCCAGAGTTCTTC.

The rearrangement joins TRBV30 to TRBJ2-7; D is uncertain. V lost 1 base and J 8 bases, leaving 12 bases between the germline ends. The CDR3 is made up of 12 amino acids. CDR1 and CDR2 (germline): GTSNPN, SVGIG (reference sequence). The CDR3 protein is CAWSGKQLKQYF. In nucleotides, the CDR3 is TGTGCCTGGAGTGGTAAACAGCTTAAGCAGTACTTC.

The rearrangement uses TRBV29-1 and TRBJ2-7; 7 nucleotides agree with TRBD1. This CDR3 has 13 amino acids. V lost 7 bases, J lost 4 bases, and 10 bases stayed unmatched. Per germline, CDR1 SQVTM and CDR2 ANQGSEA. CDR3 loop: CSALLPGQYEQYF. The CDR3 nucleotides read TGCAGCGCACTTCTACCGGGACAGTACGAGCAGTACTTC.

V and J are TRBV5-1 and TRBJ2-6; 9 nucleotides align to TRBD1. The germline gives CDR1 SGHRS, CDR2 YFSETQ. There are 17 residues in the CDR3. After removal of 3 bases from V and 0 bases from J, the junction contained 4 bases not matched to a gene. CDR3 protein: CASSWTGASSGANVLTF. CDR3 bases: TGCGCCAGCAGCTGGACAGGGGCCTCCTCTGGGGCCAACGTCCTGACTTTC.

With respect to this clone: This same CDR3 is encoded by further DNA sequences in the sample. The chain has TRBV29-1 and TRBJ2-5, with 13 positions matching TRBD2. CDR1 is SQVTM, CDR2 ANQGSEA, per germline. The length of the CDR3 is 13 residues. J lost 4 bases, V lost 6 bases, and 2 bases had no gene match. The CDR3 nucleotides read TGCAGCGTCGGACTAGCGGGAGCAGAGACCCAGTACTTC. It codes for CSVGLAGAETQYF.

Only a few counts were recorded for this clone. The chain uses TRBV30 and TRBJ2-6, with D possibly being TRBD1 or TRBD2 (5 bases each). This CDR3 has 15 residues. The V gene's germline CDR1 is GTSNPN and CDR2 SVGIG (reference sequence). V dropped 7 bases and J dropped 0 bases, with 13 bases sitting between them. CDR3 in DNA: TGTGCCTCCCGGGGCACACTCTCTGGGGCCAACGTCCTGACTTTC. It codes for CASRGTLSGANVLTF.

This clone was seen ten or more times. Here the CDR3 reads CATHGQGAPEQYF. In nucleotides, the CDR3 is TGTGCCACCCACGGACAGGGGGCGCCTGAGCAGTACTTC. This chain joins TRBV19 and TRBJ2-7; 11 bases map to TRBD1. V shed 10 bases and J 7 bases; nucleotides not matched to a gene: 9. CDR3 length: 13 residues. Per the germline V gene, CDR1 is LNHDA and CDR2 is SQIVND (reference sequence).

This clone was counted ten times or more. The rearrangement links TRBV6-5 to TRBJ2-7; no clear D gene. The V and J ends lost 2 bases and 7 bases respectively, with 9 bases between them. The CDR3 extends over 12 amino acids. From germline, CDR1 is MNHEY and CDR2 SVGAGI. The CDR3 nucleotides are TGTGCCAGCAGTTACCCCGATGGGGAGCAGTACTTC. Amino acid sequence: CASSYPDGEQYF.

V gene TRBV7-6 combines with J gene TRBJ2-2, with D unclear. Germline V lookup: CDR1 SGHVS, CDR2 FNYEAQ. V was clipped by 5 bases and J by 6 bases, with 7 bases between them. This CDR3 comprises 12 residues. Written as DNA, the CDR3 is TGTGCCAGCAGCCGTGATTCCGGGGAGCTGTTTTTT. This sequence encodes CASSRDSGELFF.

This clone was picked up a small number of times. This chain uses TRBV29-1 with TRBJ2-3; D not resolved. Germline CDR1 reads SQVTM; CDR2 reads ANQGSEA. Trimming took off 7 bases at V and 0 bases at J, with 5 bases between the two ends. This CDR3 has 11 amino acids. The CDR3 DNA follows: TGCAGCGCCAAGAGCACAGATACGCAGTATTTT. Its translation is CSAKSTDTQYF.

This sequence joins TRBV5-6 and TRBJ2-1; the D gene is possibly TRBD2 (5 bases). Germline CDR1 is SGHDT and CDR2 is YYEEEE. The CDR3 is made up of 18 amino acids. Trimming left V 4 bases short and J 2 bases short, with 22 bases between. The CDR3 DNA is TGTGCCAGCAGCGGAGCTGACCGGAGGACCGGGCCCTACAATGAGCAGTTCTTC. Encoded protein: CASSGADRRTGPYNEQFF.